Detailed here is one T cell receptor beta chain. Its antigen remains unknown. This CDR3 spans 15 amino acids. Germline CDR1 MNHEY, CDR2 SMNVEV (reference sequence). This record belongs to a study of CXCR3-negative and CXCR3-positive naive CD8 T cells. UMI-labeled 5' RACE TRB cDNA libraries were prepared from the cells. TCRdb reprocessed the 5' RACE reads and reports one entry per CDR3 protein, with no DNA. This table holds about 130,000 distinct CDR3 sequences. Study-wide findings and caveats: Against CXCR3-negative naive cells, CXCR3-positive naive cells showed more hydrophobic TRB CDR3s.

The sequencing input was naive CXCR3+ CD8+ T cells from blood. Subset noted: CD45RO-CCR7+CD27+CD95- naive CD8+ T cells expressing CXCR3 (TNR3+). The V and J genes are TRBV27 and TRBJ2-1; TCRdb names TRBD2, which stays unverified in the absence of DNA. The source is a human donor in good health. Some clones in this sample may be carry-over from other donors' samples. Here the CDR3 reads CASSYRDSAPNEQFF.